The rows below give T cell receptor beta chains drawn from one sample of a study of blood T cells in healthy people across ages. TCRdb reanalysed the 5' RACE reads using MiXCR and keeps one entry per CDR3 protein. Among approximately 1.5 million distinct CDR3 sequences listed, 30% to 40% were seen once. Sequenced material: blood. Receptors originate from a woman younger than 45 in good health. Each CDR3 is given without its conserved first and last residue.

>TRBV5-1
ASSLALVKETQY
>TRBV6-2/TRBV6-3
ASSFASGTGILKLF
>TRBV3-1
ASSQEQGFRGYT
>TRBV29-1
SVEAPTVYNEQF
>TRBV27
ATGGAANAGELF
>TRBV20-1
SARDLGSGAYNEQF
>TRBV20-1
SAMDRGSSYEQY
>TRBV21-1
ASSRGAGGTQY
>TRBV20-1
SAGHGTGHNQPQH
>TRBV11-2
ASSYRQGRSEQY
>TRBV5-6
ASSWARGARETQY
>TRBV20-1
SASLGGGNEKLF
>TRBV4-1
ASSPGRASGSYEQY
>TRBV7-9
ASSQTSGPETQY
>TRBV20-1
SAILPRQGVNQPQH
>TRBV7-8
ASSRASFTSTDTQY
>TRBV3-1
ASSQGRGNYEQY
>TRBV7-8
ASTVGADPYEQY
>TRBV13
ASSSTEATGRRNTEAF
>TRBV29-1
SVVVPASGYNEQF
>TRBV20-1
SARGFRGETQY
>TRBV20-1
SASDAFAGNYGYT
>TRBV5-5
ASSPGADYGYT
>TRBV5-1
AGSPQGDNEQF
>TRBV2
ASLSGRGQETQY
>TRBV10-1
ASSESSRAETQY
>TRBV20-1
SARDINNQPQH
>TRBV9
ASSVVGTSGSFYNEQF
>TRBV9
ASSVEASGVYNEQF
>TRBV7-9
ASSRGTGDTDTQY
>TRBV27
ASSLTRGRAGYT
>TRBV7-9
ASRLAGGPTDTQY
>TRBV9
ASSVAPAGATDTQY
>TRBV6-1
ASSAGGYHPGELF
>TRBV13
ASSLTREVADTRY
>TRBV29-1
SGEGQGFEAF
>TRBV6-1
ASSESPQQGRETQY
>TRBV12-3/TRBV12-4
ASSFGRASTDTEY
>TRBV28
ASSLSGRVGTEAF
>TRBV29-1
SVEDRAQQY
>TRBV9
ASSVRQSNTEAF
>TRBV21-1
ASSKEVAAKKNTEAF
>TRBV13
ASSPGLAGVAETQY
>TRBV6-6
ASRLSSGVYGYT
>TRBV12-3/TRBV12-4
ASTLGQGRGKLF
>TRBV29-1
SVEGARADEQY
>TRBV27
ASSPRRETQY
>TRBV13
ASSRSGEGRTGELF
>TRBV28
ASKDRGYEQY
>TRBV7-3
ASSLTPGQTAF
>TRBV29-1
SVARDRGRGDTQY
>TRBV27
ASSLGGGHIETQY
>TRBV2
AWGPSGRSTDTQY
>TRBV9
ASSVGRDRANNEQF
>TRBV5-1
ASSEDRGLYGYT
>TRBV20-1
SARDLTGVGYHEQF
>TRBV7-9
ASSFPGRSGGPGTDTQY